This is a list of T cell receptor beta chains from one sample in a study of regulatory T cells in long-lasting Graves disease. One entry per CDR3 protein, called by TCRdb with MiXCR from the multiplex PCR reads. There are 250,000 or so distinct CDR3 sequences in the sample; more than 15% occur only once, and 14% lies in the top ten. These data also formed part of another study, on T cells in Graves' hyperthyroidism and ophthalmopathy.

The specimen was peripheral blood mononuclear cells (PBMCs), collected at new diagnosis, from a patient treated with antithyroid drugs. These receptors all come from a woman younger than 45 with Graves disease. Each CDR3 is given with its conserved first and last residue. D genes are given only for firm matches. Clone size is shown for a subset of rows, as once, few, many or a class of expanded clone.

D gene	clone size	J gene	V gene	CDR3 protein	CDR3 DNA
-	-	TRBJ2-7	TRBV7-9	CASSSLTSHVSYEQYF	TGTGCCAGCAGCTCGCTCACTAGTCACGTCAGCTACGAGCAGTACTTC
-	many	TRBJ1-1	TRBV2	CARNGPDGTEAFF	TGTGCCAGGAATGGACCTGATGGGACTGAAGCTTTCTTT
TRBD2	many	TRBJ2-1	TRBV4-1	CASSQGGGKAYNEQFF	TGCGCCAGCAGCCAAGGGGGGGGGAAGGCCTACAATGAGCAGTTCTTC
TRBD1	many	TRBJ1-4	TRBV5-1	CASSAQGQRNEKLFF	TGCGCCAGCAGCGCCCAGGGACAGAGAAATGAAAAACTGTTTTTT
TRBD2	-	TRBJ2-1	TRBV7-8	CASSSWALAGGVRNEQFF	TGTGCCAGCAGCTCTTGGGCCCTAGCGGGGGGAGTAAGAAATGAGCAGTTCTTC
-	many	TRBJ2-3	TRBV5-1	CASSLFTRTDTQYF	TGCGCCAGCAGCTTGTTTACGCGCACAGATACGCAGTATTTT
-	many	TRBJ1-5	TRBV10-2	CASGGTNNQPQHF	TGCGCCAGCGGAGGGACAAACAATCAGCCCCAGCATTTT
-	-	TRBJ2-5	TRBV19	CASSQIRTTGTQETQYF	TGTGCCAGTAGTCAAATTCGGACCACAGGGACACAAGAGACCCAGTACTTC
TRBD1	-	TRBJ1-1	TRBV7-9	CASSDRDRERNTEAFF	TGTGCCAGCAGCGACCGGGACAGGGAGCGGAACACTGAAGCTTTCTTT
-	few	TRBJ1-5	TRBV20-1	CSAGSTGKEPQHF	TGCAGTGCTGGATCGACAGGCAAGGAGCCCCAGCATTTT
TRBD1	many	TRBJ1-5	TRBV6-1	CASRDRGANIGNQPQHF	TGTGCCAGCAGGGACAGGGGGGCGAATATCGGCAATCAGCCCCAGCATTTT
-	many	TRBJ1-5	TRBV20-1	CSASSSNQPQHF	TGCAGTGCTAGCAGCTCCAATCAGCCCCAGCATTTT
TRBD1	many	TRBJ1-2	TRBV7-8	CASSARTGTAYGYTF	TGTGCCAGCAGCGCCCGGACCGGGACAGCCTATGGCTACACCTTC
-	many	TRBJ2-1	TRBV12-3/TRBV12-4	CASSLEGAGVNEQFF	TGTGCCAGCAGTTTGGAGGGGGCAGGAGTCAATGAGCAGTTCTTC
-	-	TRBJ2-2	TRBV6-1	CASSIIPNTGELFF	TGTGCCAGCAGCATTATACCGAATACCGGGGAGCTGTTTTTT
TRBD1	-	TRBJ1-2	TRBV29-1	CSVEPGQGPGGYGYTF	TGCAGCGTTGAACCGGGACAGGGCCCAGGAGGCTATGGCTACACCTTC
-	many	TRBJ1-1	TRBV7-9	CASSFLTGHTEAFF	TGTGCCAGCAGCTTTTTGACAGGACACACTGAAGCTTTCTTT
TRBD1	many	TRBJ1-1	TRBV3-1	CASSRTGDRDTEAFF	TGTGCCAGCAGCCGAACGGGGGACAGGGACACTGAAGCTTTCTTT
-	many	TRBJ1-2	TRBV11-1	CASSFGRRDGYTF	TGTGCCAGCAGCTTTGGGCGTCGGGATGGCTACACCTTC
-	many	TRBJ1-2	TRBV11-2	CASSSPRRANYGYTF	TGTGCCAGCAGCTCACCCCGCAGAGCTAACTATGGCTACACCTTC
-	many	TRBJ2-3	TRBV6-1	CASSEGRTDTQYF	TGTGCCAGCAGTGAAGGGAGAACAGATACGCAGTATTTT
-	many	TRBJ1-5	TRBV2	CATQKEQGGQPQHF	TGTGCCACCCAAAAGGAACAGGGCGGTCAGCCCCAGCATTTT
-	many	TRBJ1-1	TRBV25-1	CASRPDRGMNTEAFF	TGTGCCAGCCGACCGGACCGCGGAATGAACACTGAAGCTTTCTTT
-	many	TRBJ2-7	TRBV6-1	CASSGTGRLSSYEQYF	TGTGCCAGCAGTGGAACGGGACGCCTATCCTCCTACGAGCAGTACTTC
-	many	TRBJ2-5	TRBV2	CASSLIQGMETQYF	TGTGCCAGCAGTCTAATCCAGGGAATGGAGACCCAGTACTTC
-	many	TRBJ2-1	TRBV11-2	CASSVGPPSYNEQFF	TGTGCCAGCAGCGTGGGACCGCCCTCCTACAATGAGCAGTTCTTC
TRBD1	many	TRBJ1-1	TRBV29-1	CSAKTGAHTEAFF	TGCAGCGCGAAGACAGGGGCGCACACTGAAGCTTTCTTT
-	-	TRBJ1-4	TRBV27	CASSLLGEGGLFF	TGTGCCAGCAGTTTATTGGGAGAAGGAGGACTGTTTTTT
-	-	TRBJ1-2	TRBV10-2	CASSEGWGGRGYGYTF	TGCGCCAGCAGTGAGGGCTGGGGGGGCCGGGGATATGGCTACACCTTC